The 2 T cell receptor beta chains below come from one sample, sequenced in a study of T cells after yellow fever vaccination. TCRdb processed the 5' RACE reads anew with MiXCR; each CDR3 protein has one entry. The sample holds approximately 580,000 distinct CDR3 sequences; about 17% are singletons and the top ten take approximately 15%. Sequences were derived from PBMCs, sampled around 5 days after the first yellow fever vaccination. These receptors all come from a young man who received the YFV17D yellow fever vaccine.

This clonotype was detected ten times or more. J is TRBJ2-1 and V is TRBV6-5, with no clear D. V lost 7 bases and J lost 8, with 15 bases in between. The CDR3 spans 13 residues. CDR1 and CDR2 (germline): MNHEY, SVGAGI. The CDR3 is CASTNGPFDEQFF. The CDR3 DNA follows: TGTGCCAGCACCAACGGACCTTTTGATGAGCAGTTCTTC.

This clonotype has more than one count but fewer than ten. The chain uses TRBV18 and TRBJ2-7; TRBD1 or TRBD2 may be the D gene (6 bases each). The CDR3 is 15 amino acids. Trimming pared 4 bases from V and 0 bases from J, leaving 13 bases between. Germline V lookup: CDR1 KGHSH, CDR2 LQKENI. This CDR3 is CASSRGTLSSYEQYF. For the CDR3, the DNA is TGTGCCAGCTCACGCGGGACACTGAGCTCCTACGAGCAGTACTTC.